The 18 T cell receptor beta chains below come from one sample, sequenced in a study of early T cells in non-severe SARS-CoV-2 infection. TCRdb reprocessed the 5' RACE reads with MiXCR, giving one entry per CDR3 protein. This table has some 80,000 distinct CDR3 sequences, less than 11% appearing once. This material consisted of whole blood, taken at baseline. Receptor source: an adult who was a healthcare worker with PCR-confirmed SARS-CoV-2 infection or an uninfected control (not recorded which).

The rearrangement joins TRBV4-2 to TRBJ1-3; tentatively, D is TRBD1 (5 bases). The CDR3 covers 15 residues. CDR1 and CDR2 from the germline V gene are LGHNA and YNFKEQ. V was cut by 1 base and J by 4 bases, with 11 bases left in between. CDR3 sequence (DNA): TGTGCCAGCAGCCAAGTAGGGACGATCGGAAACACCATATATTTT. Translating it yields CASSQVGTIGNTIYF.

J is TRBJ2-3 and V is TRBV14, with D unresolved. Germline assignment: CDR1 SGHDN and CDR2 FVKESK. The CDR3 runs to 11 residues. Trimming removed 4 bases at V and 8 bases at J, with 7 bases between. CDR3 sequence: CASSRSSTQYF. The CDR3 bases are TGTGCCAGCAGCCGCTCTTCTACGCAGTATTTT.

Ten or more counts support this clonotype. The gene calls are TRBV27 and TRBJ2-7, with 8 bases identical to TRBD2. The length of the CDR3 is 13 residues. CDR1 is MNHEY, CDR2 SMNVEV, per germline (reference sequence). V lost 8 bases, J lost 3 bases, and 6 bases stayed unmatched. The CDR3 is CASAKTSVYEQYF. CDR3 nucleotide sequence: TGTGCCAGCGCAAAGACTAGCGTCTACGAGCAGTACTTC.

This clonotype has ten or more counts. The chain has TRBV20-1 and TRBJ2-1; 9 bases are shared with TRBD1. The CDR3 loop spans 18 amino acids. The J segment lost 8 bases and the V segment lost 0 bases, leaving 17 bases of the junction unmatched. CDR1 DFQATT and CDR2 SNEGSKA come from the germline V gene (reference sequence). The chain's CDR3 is CSARDLDPGTGKAYEQFF. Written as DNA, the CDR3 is TGCAGTGCTAGAGATTTGGACCCCGGGACAGGGAAGGCATATGAGCAGTTCTTC.

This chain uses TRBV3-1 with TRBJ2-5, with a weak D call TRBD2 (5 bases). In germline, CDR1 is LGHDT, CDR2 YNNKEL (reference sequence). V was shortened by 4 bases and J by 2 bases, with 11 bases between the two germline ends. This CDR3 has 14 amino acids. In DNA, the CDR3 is TGTGCCAGCAGCCCGCGGACTGGGCAAGAGACCCAGTACTTC. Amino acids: CASSPRTGQETQYF.

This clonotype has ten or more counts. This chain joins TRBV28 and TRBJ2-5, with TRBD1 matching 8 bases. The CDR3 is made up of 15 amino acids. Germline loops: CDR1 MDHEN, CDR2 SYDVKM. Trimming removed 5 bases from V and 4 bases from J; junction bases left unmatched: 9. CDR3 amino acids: CASSNPGGRRETQYF. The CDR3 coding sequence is TGTGCCAGCAGTAACCCAGGGGGCAGGCGAGAGACCCAGTACTTC.

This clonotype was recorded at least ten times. This CDR3 is CASSLRLTSGRGTDTQYF. In DNA, the CDR3 is TGTGCCAGCAGCTTAAGACTGACTAGCGGGAGGGGCACAGATACGCAGTATTTT. The V gene is TRBV7-6, the J gene TRBJ2-3; 14 positions agree with TRBD2. After removal of 2 bases from V and 1 base from J, the junction contained 5 bases not matched to a gene. Germline CDR1 is SGHVS and CDR2 is FNYEAQ. The CDR3 spans 18 residues.

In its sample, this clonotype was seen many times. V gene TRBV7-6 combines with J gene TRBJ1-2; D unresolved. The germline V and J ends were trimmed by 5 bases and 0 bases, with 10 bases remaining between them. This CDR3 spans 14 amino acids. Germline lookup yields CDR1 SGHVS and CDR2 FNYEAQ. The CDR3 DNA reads TGTGCCAGCAGCGCGACGGGCGCTAACTATGGCTACACCTTC. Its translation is CASSATGANYGYTF.

The CDR3 loop reads CASSRRGTSGSSYNEQFF. The CDR3 DNA reads as TGCGCCAGCAGCCGGCGTGGGACTAGCGGGAGTTCGTACAATGAGCAGTTCTTC. The chain joins TRBV5-1 to TRBJ2-1; 14 bases are shared with TRBD2. The CDR3 contains 18 residues. After removal of 4 bases from V and 4 bases from J, the junction contained 10 bases not matched to a gene. Germline CDR1 SGHRS, CDR2 YFSETQ.

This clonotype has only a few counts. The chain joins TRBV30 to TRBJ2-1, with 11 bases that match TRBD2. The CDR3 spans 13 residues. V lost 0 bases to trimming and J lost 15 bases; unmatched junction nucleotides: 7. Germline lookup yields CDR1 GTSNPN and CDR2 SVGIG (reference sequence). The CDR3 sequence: CAWSVGLAGGPFF. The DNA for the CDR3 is TGTGCCTGGAGTGTAGGGCTAGCGGGAGGACCGTTCTTC.

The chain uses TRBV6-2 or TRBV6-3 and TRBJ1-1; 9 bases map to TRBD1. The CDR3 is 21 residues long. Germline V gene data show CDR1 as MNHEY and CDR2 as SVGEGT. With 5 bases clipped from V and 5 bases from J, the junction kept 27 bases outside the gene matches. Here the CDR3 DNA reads TGTGCCAGCAGTGCGACCATCCTCCGCCCAATACAGGGGGCGACTTTAACTGAAGCTTTCTTT. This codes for CASSATILRPIQGATLTEAFF.

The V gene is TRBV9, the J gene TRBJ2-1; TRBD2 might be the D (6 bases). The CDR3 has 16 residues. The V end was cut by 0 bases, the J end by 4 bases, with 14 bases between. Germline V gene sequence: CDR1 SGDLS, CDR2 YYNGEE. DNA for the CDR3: TGTGCCAGCAGCGTAGAAGCGGGCTGGGCTTACAATGAGCAGTTCTTC. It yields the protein CASSVEAGWAYNEQFF.

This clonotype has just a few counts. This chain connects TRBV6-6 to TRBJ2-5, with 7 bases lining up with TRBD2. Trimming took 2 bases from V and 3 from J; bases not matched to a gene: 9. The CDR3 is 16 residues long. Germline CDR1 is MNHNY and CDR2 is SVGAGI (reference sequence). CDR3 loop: CASSYRRLAVKETQYF. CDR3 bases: TGTGCCAGCAGTTACAGGCGACTAGCCGTCAAAGAGACCCAGTACTTC.

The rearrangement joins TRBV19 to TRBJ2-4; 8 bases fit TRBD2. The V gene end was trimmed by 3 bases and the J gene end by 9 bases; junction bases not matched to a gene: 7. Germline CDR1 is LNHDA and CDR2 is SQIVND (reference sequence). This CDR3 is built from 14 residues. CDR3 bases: TGTGCCAGTAGTATGAAACGTAGCGGGGTCATTCAGTACTTC. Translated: CASSMKRSGVIQYF.

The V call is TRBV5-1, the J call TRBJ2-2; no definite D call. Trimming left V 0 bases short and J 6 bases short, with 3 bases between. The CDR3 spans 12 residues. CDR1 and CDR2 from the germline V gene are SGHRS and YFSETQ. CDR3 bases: TGCGCCAGCAGCTTGGTTTCCGGGGAGCTGTTTTTT. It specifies CASSLVSGELFF.

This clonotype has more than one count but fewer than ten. Here the CDR3 reads CASSSSGTDTQYF. CDR3 in DNA: TGTGCCAGCAGCAGTTCAGGGACAGATACGCAGTATTTT. This sequence joins TRBV12-3 or TRBV12-4 and TRBJ2-3; weak D call: TRBD1 (5 bases). V lost 6 bases, J lost 3 bases, and 10 bases lay in between. CDR3 length: 13 residues.

The CDR3 region is CASLQSGGNTGELFF. The CDR3 DNA reads as TGTGCCAGCTTACAATCTGGTGGGAACACCGGGGAGCTGTTTTTT. The rearrangement uses TRBV18 and TRBJ2-2; D is uncertain. The V gene lost 7 bases and the J gene lost 1 base, with 13 bases spanning the gap. Germline V gives CDR1 KGHSH, CDR2 LQKENI. This CDR3 contains 15 residues.

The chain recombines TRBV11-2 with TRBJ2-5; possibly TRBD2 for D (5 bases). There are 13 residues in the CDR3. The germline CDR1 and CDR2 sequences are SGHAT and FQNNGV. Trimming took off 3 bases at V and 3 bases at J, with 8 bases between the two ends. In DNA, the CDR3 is TGTGCCAGCAGCTTCGGACTCAAAGAGACCCAGTACTTC. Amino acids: CASSFGLKETQYF.